These 30 T cell receptor beta chains were all obtained from the same sample, sequenced in a study of glioma-infiltrating T cells. The iRepertoire nested amplicon-rescue multiplex PCR amplified TCR alpha and beta CDR3s from RNA. MiXCR was run by TCRdb on the multiplex PCR reads, yielding one entry per CDR3 protein. The sample holds 300,000 to 450,000 distinct CDR3 sequences, 41% seen once. The sequenced sample consisted of glioma tissue, nonneoplastic brain tissue, or PBMCs (not recorded which). Every receptor here comes from a human donor with low-grade glioma or glioblastoma, undergoing nonglioma brain surgery, or in good health (not recorded which).

This clonotype was seen many times. The chain joins TRBV7-9 to TRBJ2-1, with D possibly called TRBD1 or TRBD2 (5 bases each). This CDR3 region has 12 residues. Trimming stripped 5 bases from V and 12 bases from J, with 14 bases between. Per the germline V gene, CDR1 is SEHNR and CDR2 is FQNEAQ (reference sequence). CDR3 in amino acids: CASSIGAPSQFF. CDR3 coding DNA: TGTGCCAGCAGCATCGGGGCCCCGTCGCAGTTCTTC.

V gene TRBV7-3 combines with J gene TRBJ2-3, with D unresolved. Trimming shortened V by 6 bases and J by 3 bases, and 19 bases separated the two germline ends. The germline V gene encodes CDR1 SGHTA and CDR2 FQGTGA. CDR3 length: 16 amino acids. The CDR3 DNA follows: TGTGCCAGCAGTTTAGGCAGGAGTGGTGGGACAGATACGCAGTATTTT. This codes for CASSLGRSGGTDTQYF.

Ten or more counts support this clonotype. The genes are TRBV20-1 and TRBJ1-1, with D perhaps matching TRBD1 (5 bases). Trimming took off 5 bases at V and 1 base at J, with 11 bases between the two ends. The CDR3 is 13 amino acids. CDR1 DFQATT and CDR2 SNEGSKA come from the germline V gene (reference sequence). The CDR3 region is CSALRGSNTEAFF. In nucleotides, the CDR3 is TGCAGTGCTCTTAGGGGATCGAACACTGAAGCTTTCTTT.

This clonotype was seen a few times. This rearrangement joins TRBV20-1 to TRBJ1-2; D might be TRBD1 (5 bases). V was cut by 3 bases and J by 8 bases, with 19 bases left in between. This CDR3 has 14 amino acids. The germline V gene encodes CDR1 DFQATT and CDR2 SNEGSKA (reference sequence). CDR3 coding DNA: TGCAGTGCTAGGGGACGCGAGAATCGCCCGGGCTACACCTTC. Translating it yields CSARGRENRPGYTF.

Comment on this clonotype: It may be a read error: a sequence one base away is much more abundant. This chain links TRBV27 with TRBJ2-1; D is perhaps TRBD1 (5 bases). Germline values: CDR1 MNHEY, CDR2 SMNVEV (reference sequence). V lost 2 bases, J lost 7 bases, and 9 bases lay in between. CDR3 length: 13 amino acids. The CDR3 protein is CASSLGAWNEQFF. CDR3 bases: TGTGCCAGCAGTTTAGGGGCGTGGAATGAGCAGTTCTTC.

V is TRBV7-9 and J is TRBJ2-6; D unclear. The CDR3 spans 19 residues. V was shortened by 2 bases and J by 1 base, with 18 bases between the two germline ends. Germline CDR1 and CDR2: SEHNR and FQNEAQ (reference sequence). The CDR3 here is CASSLNNFFSDSGANVLTF. The CDR3 DNA reads TGTGCCAGCAGCTTAAATAATTTCTTTAGTGATTCTGGGGCCAACGTCCTGACTTTC.

This clonotype showed up many times. The V call is TRBV20-1, the J call TRBJ1-1, with 10 positions matching TRBD1. V shed 1 base and J 4 bases; nucleotides not matched to a gene: 6. Germline V gene sequence: CDR1 DFQATT, CDR2 SNEGSKA (reference sequence). This CDR3 has 15 amino acids. The CDR3 sequence is CSARALGQGSTEAFF. CDR3 bases: TGCAGTGCTAGAGCCTTGGGACAGGGGAGCACTGAAGCTTTCTTT.

The chain uses TRBV4-3 and TRBJ2-7; 8 bases are shared with TRBD2. J gave up 0 bases and V 4 bases, and 17 bases lay outside the gene matches. The CDR3 covers 19 residues. CDR1 and CDR2 (germline): LGHNA, YSLEER. CDR3 in DNA: TGCGCCAGCAGCCCCCACCCGGCGGGAGGTTCCTCCCCCTCCTACGAGCAGTACTTC. Translation gives CASSPHPAGGSSPSYEQYF.

The chain is built from TRBV4-1 and TRBJ2-7; 9 bases fit TRBD2. Trimming cost V 0 bases and J 2 bases; bases outside gene matches: 5. CDR1 is MGHRA and CDR2 is YSYEKL in the germline V gene. The CDR3 covers 16 residues. The CDR3 spells CASSQDKKREAYEQYF. The CDR3 nucleotides read TGCGCCAGCAGCCAAGATAAAAAGCGGGAGGCCTACGAGCAGTACTTC.

CDR3 in DNA: TGTGCCAGCAGTTTACTAGCGGGAGGAATCCACGAGCAGTACTTC. It specifies CASSLLAGGIHEQYF. This chain links TRBV28 with TRBJ2-7; 11 bases fit TRBD2. V dropped 2 bases and J dropped 5; count of bases not matched to a gene: 5. The CDR3 extends over 15 amino acids. Germline CDR1 MDHEN, CDR2 SYDVKM.

The chain employs TRBV10-3 and TRBJ2-3; D gene unclear. Per germline, CDR1 ENHRY and CDR2 SYGVKD. The CDR3 spans 13 residues. Deletions cut 5 bases from V and 0 bases from J, with 6 bases between. The CDR3 coding sequence is TGTGCCATCAGTACTTCTAGCACAGATACGCAGTATTTT. Translating it yields CAISTSSTDTQYF.

This clonotype was seen more than once but under ten times. This CDR3 is CSANPGLAIQDQYF. The DNA of the CDR3 is TGCAGTGCAAACCCGGGACTAGCCATTCAGGACCAGTACTTC. This rearrangement joins TRBV20-1 to TRBJ2-5, with 9 bases aligning to TRBD2. Germline V CDR1 and CDR2: DFQATT, SNEGSKA (reference sequence). The CDR3 runs 14 residues. V shed 6 bases and J 10 bases; nucleotides not matched to a gene: 15.

The chain combines TRBV5-1 with TRBJ2-1; D assignment may be TRBD1 or TRBD2 (5 bases each). In germline, CDR1 is SGHRS, CDR2 YFSETQ. The CDR3 totals 13 residues. V lost 5 bases to trimming and J lost 6 bases, with 12 bases between them. CDR3 sequence: CASRVPGANEQFF. In nucleotides, the CDR3 is TGCGCCAGCAGGGTTCCCGGGGCCAATGAGCAGTTCTTC.

The V and J genes are TRBV4-1 and TRBJ2-3, with unresolved D. From germline, CDR1 is MGHRA and CDR2 YSYEKL. CDR3 size: 14 residues. The ends were cut back, 3 bases at V and 0 bases at J, with 7 bases in the middle. CDR3 in amino acids: CASSHAVSTDTQYF. Written as DNA, the CDR3 is TGCGCCAGCAGCCATGCCGTTAGCACAGATACGCAGTATTTT.

A remark on this clonotype: A much larger clone is a single base away; this may be a read error. V usage is TRBV20-1 and J usage is TRBJ2-7; 9 nucleotides match TRBD1. The V gene end was trimmed by 5 bases and the J gene end by 6 bases; junction bases not matched to a gene: 5. This CDR3 has 12 residues. Germline CDR1 and CDR2: DFQATT and SNEGSKA (reference sequence). The CDR3 reads CSAYRGRVEQYF. CDR3 nucleotides: TGCAGTGCTTACAGGGGGCGCGTCGAGCAGTACTTC.

V gene TRBV6-2 or TRBV6-3 combines with J gene TRBJ2-6, with D maybe TRBD2 (5 bases). The CDR3 spans 17 residues. The ends were cut back, 6 bases at V and 2 bases at J, with 17 bases in the middle. The germline V gene has CDR1 MNHEY and CDR2 SVGEGT. The chain's CDR3 is CASSSHYGAAGANVLTF. CDR3 DNA sequence: TGTGCCAGCAGCTCCCATTACGGAGCGGCTGGGGCCAACGTCCTGACTTTC.

This chain joins TRBV6-1 and TRBJ2-1; 8 bases line up with TRBD2. CDR1 and CDR2 (germline): MNHNS, SASEGT. The V and J ends lost 5 bases and 5 bases, in that order; junction bases with no gene match: 11. There are 16 residues in the CDR3. Here the CDR3 reads CASSRRGEGLDNEQFF. The CDR3 DNA follows: TGTGCCAGCAGTCGCCGGGGAGAGGGACTAGACAATGAGCAGTTCTTC.

V usage is TRBV3-1 and J usage is TRBJ2-7; 7 nucleotides agree with TRBD1. The CDR3 runs 15 residues. Germline V gene data show CDR1 as LGHDT and CDR2 as YNNKEL (reference sequence). V lost 1 base and J lost 5; bases outside the gene matches: 8. This CDR3 reads CASSQADRFGHEQYF. The CDR3 DNA follows: TGTGCCAGCAGCCAAGCGGACAGGTTTGGCCACGAGCAGTACTTC.

V usage is TRBV5-1 and J usage is TRBJ2-4; 8 bases line up with TRBD2. Germline-derived CDR1 and CDR2 are SGHRS and YFSETQ. This CDR3 comprises 16 residues. J was trimmed by 1 base and V by 4 bases; bases with no gene match: 7. The CDR3 sequence: CASSQELAEAKNIQYF. CDR3 DNA: TGCGCCAGCAGCCAAGAACTAGCGGAGGCCAAAAACATTCAGTACTTC. Complete variable domain (other parts from reference TRBV5-1 and TRBJ2-4): KAGVTQTPRYLIKTRGQQVTLSCSPISGHRSVSWYQQTPGQGLQFLFEYFSETQRNKGNFPGRFSGRQFSNSRSEMNVSTLELGDSALYLCASSQELAEAKNIQYFGAGTRLSVL.

The chain joins TRBV20-1 to TRBJ1-2; the D is unclear. Germline CDR1 reads DFQATT; CDR2 reads SNEGSKA (reference sequence). The CDR3 is 14 residues long. Trimming took off 3 bases at V and 8 bases at J, with 19 bases between the two ends. The CDR3 spells CSARLSEASGGYTF. CDR3 bases: TGCAGTGCTAGGCTTAGTGAGGCCTCGGGGGGCTACACCTTC.

The V call is TRBV6-1, the J call TRBJ2-1, with TRBD2 identical over 8 bases. The CDR3 is 19 residues long. Germline V lookup: CDR1 MNHNS, CDR2 SASEGT. The V gene end was trimmed by 6 bases and the J gene end by 8 bases; junction bases not matched to a gene: 24. The CDR3 loop reads CASSQDQGLVGTSVDEQFF. CDR3 bases: TGTGCCAGCAGCCAAGATCAGGGACTAGTTGGAACCTCCGTGGATGAGCAGTTCTTC.

The V call is TRBV7-2, the J call TRBJ2-3; 13 positions agree with TRBD2. The CDR3 has 17 amino acids. The germline V gene has CDR1 SGHTA and CDR2 FQGNSA. V trimming: 5 bases; J trimming: 2 bases; junction bases outside the gene matches: 7. CDR3 region: CASSPWTSGSATDTQYF. The CDR3 DNA is TGTGCCAGCAGCCCGTGGACTAGCGGGAGTGCCACAGATACGCAGTATTTT.

The chain couples TRBV18 to TRBJ2-1; 11 bases are a match to TRBD2. Germline V gene data show CDR1 as KGHSH and CDR2 as LQKENI. V lost 6 bases and J lost 5; bases outside the gene matches: 9. The CDR3 is 16 residues long. The CDR3: CASSRRLAGTDNEQFF. CDR3 in DNA: TGTGCCAGCTCGCGGAGACTAGCGGGAACCGACAATGAGCAGTTCTTC.

This clonotype came up many times. The genes are TRBV27 and TRBJ2-7; 9 nucleotides match TRBD2. V lost 2 bases to trimming and J lost 6 bases; unmatched junction nucleotides: 2. The CDR3 has 13 residues. From germline, CDR1 is MNHEY and CDR2 SMNVEV (reference sequence). For the CDR3, the DNA is TGTGCCAGCAGTTTAGGTAGCGGGAGCGAGCAGTACTTC. This translates into CASSLGSGSEQYF.

This clonotype was found a few times. The V gene is TRBV4-3, the J gene TRBJ1-3; weak D call: TRBD1 (5 bases). Germline V gives CDR1 LGHNA, CDR2 YSLEER. Trimming took 0 bases from V and 2 from J, leaving 11 bases between them. The CDR3 spans 16 residues. The DNA for the CDR3 is TGCGCCAGCAGCCAAGATTTTGGGGCAGCTGGAAACACCATATATTTT. This gives the protein CASSQDFGAAGNTIYF.

This clonotype was found a few times. As DNA, the CDR3 is TGTGCCAGCAGCCAAGGGCTAACTGAGCAGTTCTTC. Its translation: CASSQGLTEQFF. V usage is TRBV14 and J usage is TRBJ2-1; D is undetermined. Looked up from germline, CDR1 is SGHDN and CDR2 is FVKESK. Trimming left V 1 base short and J 9 bases short, with 7 bases between. The CDR3 covers 12 residues.

This clonotype was seen only once. The CDR3 sequence is CASSSRRTSGGAAKNIQYF. Here the CDR3 DNA reads TGTGCCAGCAGTTCGCGACGGACTAGCGGGGGGGCGGCCAAAAACATTCAGTACTTC. This chain connects TRBV6-2 or TRBV6-3 to TRBJ2-4; 15 bases fit TRBD2. Germline V gene data show CDR1 as MNHEY and CDR2 as SVGEGT. This CDR3 comprises 19 residues. With 4 bases clipped from V and 1 base from J, the junction kept 8 bases outside the gene matches.

With regard to this clonotype: Since a much larger clone is just one base distant, this may be a read error. J is TRBJ1-1 and V is TRBV7-6, with D unclear. The CDR3 is 14 amino acids. Looked up from germline, CDR1 is SGHVS and CDR2 is FNYEAQ. CDR3 sequence reads: CASSLARKGTEASF. The CDR3 bases are TGTGCCAGCAGCTTAGCCAGAAAAGGCACTGAAGCTTCCTTT.

Ten or more counts support this clonotype. This chain uses TRBV28 with TRBJ2-7; 10 bases are a match to TRBD2. CDR3 size: 14 residues. Germline-derived CDR1 and CDR2 are MDHEN and SYDVKM. V lost 3 bases and J lost 5; bases outside the gene matches: 4. The DNA of the CDR3 is TGTGCCAGCAGTTTTGAACTAGCGGGAAACGAGCAGTACTTC. It is translated as CASSFELAGNEQYF. Filled out from reference TRBV28 and TRBJ2-7, the complete variable domain reads DVKVTQSSRYLVKRTGEKVFLECVQDMDHENMFWYRQDPGLGLRLIYFSYDVKMKEKGDIPEGYSVSREKKERFSLILESASTNQTSMYLCASSFELAGNEQYFGPGTRLTVT.

This sequence joins TRBV12-3 or TRBV12-4 and TRBJ2-7; 7 bases map to TRBD2. The CDR3 consists of 15 residues. Losses at the gene ends were 3 bases for V and 2 bases for J; bases not matched to a gene: 7. The CDR3 coding sequence is TGTGCCAGCAGTTTCGCTGGGGGAGGGGCCTACGAGCAGTACTTC. Encoded protein: CASSFAGGGAYEQYF.